A single T cell receptor (beta chain) is shown here with its context. This record belongs to a study of shared clonotypes between healthy human individuals. It was 250 to 350 ng DNA, 25,000 to 35,000 T cell genomes, that went into each replicate PCR of unsorted PBMC. Unsorted PBMC DNA was sequenced on ten immunoSEQ deep assay plates. The data were produced by immunoSEQ multiplex PCR, yet TCRdb's version contains in-frame clones alone and is incomplete. Here the sample spans over 400,000 clones, roughly 80% being singletons. Unsorted material relied on approximately 90 million PBMCs as the source of genomic DNA. CDR3 size: 20 residues. Looked up from germline, CDR1 is MDHEN and CDR2 is SYDVKM. The V and J ends lost 7 bases and 0 bases respectively, with 28 bases between them.

Material: PBMCs. This chain connects TRBV28 to TRBJ1-5, with a tentative D call TRBD1 (5 bases). The origin of this receptor is a woman aged 40 to 49 in good health. Some clones in this sample may be carry-over from other donors' samples. CDR3 in amino acids: CASTRLDLNRAGSSNQPQHF. The CDR3 nucleotides are TGTGCCAGCACCCGGCTCGATCTAAATCGGGCAGGGAGTAGCAATCAGCCCCAGCATTTT.